This TCR beta chain was found in a study of control samples from healthy donors and cancer patients. Between the trimmed V and J ends, which lost 2 bases and 1 base, there was a span of 9 bases. The CDR3 sequence is 16 residues long. Looked up from germline, CDR1 is KGHSH and CDR2 is LQKENI. Assay used: immunoSEQ multiplex PCR; TCRdb lists only in-frame clones, some missing. Here the sample spans tens of thousands of clones, roughly 83% being singletons. This clone was detected only a few times. The sample comprised blood. This clonotype originated in a man aged 55-75 years in good health. The chain couples TRBV18 to TRBJ1-6; D may be TRBD1 (5 bases). CDR3: CASSPLGVSYNSPLHF. DNA for the CDR3: TGTGCCAGCTCACCATTGGGGGTATCCTATAATTCACCCCTCCACTTT.